The source of this T cell receptor beta chain is a study of T cells in Graves' hyperthyroidism and ophthalmopathy. Broader study findings: The model's output predicted ophthalmopathy at a median of approximately 6.5 months prior to onset. Stable hyperthyroidism was separated from ophthalmopathy by a model based on 13 V-J features.

Not enrolled were patients with uncontrolled infection, other autoimmune disease, pregnancy or lactation. Diagnosing involved the use of clinical symptoms, serum thyroxine and TRAb, thyroid ultrasound and orbital computed tomography. In its sample, this clonotype was seen a few times. Its antigen is not identified. Amplified TCR beta CDR3 regions came from RNA transcripts. The study used the HTBI primer set for a first-round RT-PCR of the TCR CDR3. From the multiplex PCR reads, TCRdb called clonotypes with MiXCR, one entry per CDR3 protein. Here the sample spans hundreds of thousands of distinct CDR3 sequences, just under 20% being singletons. Germline V gene data show CDR1 as SNHLY and CDR2 as FYNNEI. The CDR3 totals 13 residues. V lost 6 bases to trimming and J lost 7 bases; unmatched junction nucleotides: 6.

V and J are TRBV2 and TRBJ2-1; 7 nucleotides line up with TRBD1. The sample was blood. This TCR came from a man aged 35-49 years with Graves' ophthalmopathy. The CDR3 DNA is TGTGCCAGCAGGCGACAGGGTGAAAATGAGCAGTTCTTC. This codes for CASRRQGENEQFF.